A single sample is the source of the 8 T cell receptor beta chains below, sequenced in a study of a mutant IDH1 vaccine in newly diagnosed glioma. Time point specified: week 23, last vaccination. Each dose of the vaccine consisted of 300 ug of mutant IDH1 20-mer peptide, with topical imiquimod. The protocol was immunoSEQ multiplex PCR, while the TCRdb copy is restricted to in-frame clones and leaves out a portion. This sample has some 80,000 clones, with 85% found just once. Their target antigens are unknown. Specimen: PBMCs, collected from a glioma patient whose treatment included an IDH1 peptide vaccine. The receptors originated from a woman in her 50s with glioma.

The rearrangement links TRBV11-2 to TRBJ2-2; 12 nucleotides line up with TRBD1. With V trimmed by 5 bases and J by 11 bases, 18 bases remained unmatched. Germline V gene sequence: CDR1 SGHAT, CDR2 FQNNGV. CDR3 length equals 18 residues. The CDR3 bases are TGTGCCAGCAGCCCCTTGTCCCGGGACAGGGGGCGCGGGCTCGAGCTGTTTTTT. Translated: CASSPLSRDRGRGLELFF.

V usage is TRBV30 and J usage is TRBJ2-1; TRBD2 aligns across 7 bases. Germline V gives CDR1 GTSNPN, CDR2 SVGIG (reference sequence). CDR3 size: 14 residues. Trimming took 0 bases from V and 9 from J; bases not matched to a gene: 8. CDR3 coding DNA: TGTGCCTGGAGTGTGCCAGCGGGAACAGGTGAGCAGTTCTTC. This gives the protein CAWSVPAGTGEQFF.

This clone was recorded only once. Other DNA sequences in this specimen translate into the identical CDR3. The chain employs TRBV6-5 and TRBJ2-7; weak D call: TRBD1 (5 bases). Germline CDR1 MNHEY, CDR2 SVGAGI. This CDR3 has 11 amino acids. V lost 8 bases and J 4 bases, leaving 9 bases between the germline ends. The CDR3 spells CASRDSYEQYF. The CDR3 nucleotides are TGTGCCAGCCGAGACAGTTACGAGCAGTACTTC.

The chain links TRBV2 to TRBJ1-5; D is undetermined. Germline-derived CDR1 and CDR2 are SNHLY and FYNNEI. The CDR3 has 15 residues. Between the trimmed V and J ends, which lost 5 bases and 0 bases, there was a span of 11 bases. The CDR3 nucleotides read TGTGCCAGCAGTTCTGACACCTATAGCAATCAGCCCCAGCATTTT. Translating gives CASSSDTYSNQPQHF.

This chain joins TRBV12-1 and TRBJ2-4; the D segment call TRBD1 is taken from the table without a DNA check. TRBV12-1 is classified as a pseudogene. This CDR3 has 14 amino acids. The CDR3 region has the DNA TGTGCCAGCAGCTTTGAACAGGGGAAAAACATTCAGTACTTC. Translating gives CASSFEQGKNIQYF.

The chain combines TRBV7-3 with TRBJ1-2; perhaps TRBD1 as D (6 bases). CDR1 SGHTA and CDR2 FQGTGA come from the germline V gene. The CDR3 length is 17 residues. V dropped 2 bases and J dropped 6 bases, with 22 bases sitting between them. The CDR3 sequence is CASSLLGGFSDLDGYTF. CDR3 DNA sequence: TGTGCCAGCAGCTTACTGGGGGGCTTCTCAGATCTGGATGGCTACACCTTC.

CDR3 coding DNA: TGTGCCAGCAGTTTTGTAGGCTCCTCCTACGAGCAGTACTTC. Its protein product is CASSFVGSSYEQYF. The chain recombines TRBV27 with TRBJ2-7; D is undetermined. V gave up 3 bases and J gave up 0 bases, with 9 bases separating them. The germline V gene has CDR1 MNHEY and CDR2 SMNVEV (reference sequence). The CDR3 loop spans 14 amino acids.

The CDR3 is CASSPGVLGGREQYF. In DNA, the CDR3 is TGTGCCAGCAGCCCCGGGGTGCTGGGAGGTCGAGAGCAGTACTTC. The rearrangement joins TRBV4-2 to TRBJ2-5; tentative D call: TRBD2 (6 bases). V was clipped by 4 bases and J by 11 bases, with 23 bases between them. The CDR3 totals 15 residues. The germline V gene has CDR1 LGHNA and CDR2 YNFKEQ.